This T cell receptor beta chain was recovered during a study of identical twins. Study results and limitations: Researchers caution that invariant MAIT and iNKT cells could partly confound zero-insertion analyses. Twin sharing of out-of-frame TCR alpha was underestimated by models in monozygotic pairs. Twin pairs' shared out-of-frame alpha sequences were enriched in low generation probability.

cDNA carried unique molecular identifiers, and a universal primer site was added by template switching. TCRdb redid the calling of the 5' RACE reads with MiXCR, one entry per CDR3 protein. The sample yields fewer than 650,000 distinct CDR3 sequences, about 7% seen once. This clonotype turned up a few times. Its target is unknown. The CDR3 has 16 amino acids. Germline CDR1 and CDR2: KGHDR and SFDVKD. J gave up 6 bases and V 3 bases, and 7 bases lay outside the gene matches. The sample also formed part of further work on yellow fever vaccine responses in identical twins.

This clonotype was obtained from a woman in her late teens or twenties in good health. Sequencing was done on a sample of PBMCs. This chain joins TRBV24-1 and TRBJ2-2, with TRBD1 matching 9 bases. The CDR3 here is CATSDTGTGWSGELFF. Written as DNA, the CDR3 is TGTGCCACCAGTGATACCGGGACAGGGTGGTCCGGGGAGCTGTTTTTT.